These 27 T cell receptor beta chains share one sample of origin, sequenced in a study of blood T cells in healthy people across ages. Through a sample-barcoded 5' primer and a J-beta primer mix, a second PCR was run for about 6 to 11 cycles. MiXCR was run by TCRdb on the 5' RACE reads, yielding one entry per CDR3 protein. This table has 660,000 or so distinct CDR3 sequences, approximately 59% appearing once. Specimen: blood. These TCRs come from a man aged 60 to 69 in good health.

This clonotype was recorded once. The chain couples TRBV7-2 to TRBJ2-4; 9 bases fit TRBD1. The J call may not be correct, given that the DNA end is closer to TRBJ2-7. The CDR3 extends over 16 amino acids. Germline CDR1 and CDR2: SGHTA and FQGNSA. The CDR3 protein is CASSLVPGQGPYEQYF. CDR3 bases: TGTGCCAGCAGCTTAGTCCCGGGACAGGGACCCTACGAGCAGTACTTC.

This clonotype was seen a single time. The chain recombines TRBV28 with TRBJ1-2, with 10 bases aligning to TRBD1. CDR1 and CDR2 (germline): MDHEN, SYDVKM. CDR3 size: 14 residues. The junction had 7 bases not matched to a gene; V was cut back by 6 bases and J by 6 bases. CDR3 loop: CASRTDRGADGYTF. CDR3 sequence (DNA): TGTGCCAGCAGGACGGACAGGGGGGCGGATGGCTACACCTTC.

The chain uses TRBV20-1 and TRBJ1-6, with 7 bases aligning to TRBD1. Germline CDR1 and CDR2: DFQATT and SNEGSKA (reference sequence). The CDR3 contains 14 residues. With V trimmed by 5 bases and J by 4 bases, 5 bases remained unmatched. For the CDR3, the DNA is TGCAGTGCTCCAGGGGGGACGTATAATTCACCCCTCCACTTT. It encodes CSAPGGTYNSPLHF.

The chain recombines TRBV12-3 or TRBV12-4 with TRBJ2-5; D ambiguous. This CDR3 region has 14 residues. V was clipped by 6 bases and J by 2 bases, with 13 bases between them. In DNA, the CDR3 is TGTGCCAGCAGCCCAGGAGTCGTGCAAGAGACCCAGTACTTC. It encodes CASSPGVVQETQYF.

A few counts support this clonotype. V usage is TRBV20-1 and J usage is TRBJ2-3, with D hard to call. CDR1 and CDR2 from the germline V gene are DFQATT and SNEGSKA (reference sequence). CDR3 size: 15 residues. Trimming took off 5 bases at V and 2 bases at J, with 17 bases between the two ends. The CDR3 loop is CSAREFGRTTDTQYF. CDR3 nucleotides: TGCAGTGCTCGCGAATTTGGGCGGACCACAGATACGCAGTATTTT.

The chain couples TRBV7-9 to TRBJ2-4, with D possibly matching TRBD2 (6 bases). Matching the DNA end better, TRBJ2-7 makes the J call doubtful. Germline assignment: CDR1 SEHNR and CDR2 FQNEAQ (reference sequence). There are 13 residues in the CDR3. DNA of the CDR3: TGTGCCAGCTCTTGGTCGGGAGATGGCGAGCAGTACTTC. It is translated as CASSWSGDGEQYF.

This clonotype was recorded a few times. The chain employs TRBV9 and TRBJ2-3; D is unclear. Between the trimmed V and J ends, which lost 0 bases and 0 bases, there was a span of 5 bases. The germline gives CDR1 SGDLS, CDR2 YYNGEE. The CDR3 has 14 amino acids. CDR3 bases: TGTGCCAGCAGCGTAGAGTCTAGCACAGATACGCAGTATTTT. The encoded protein is CASSVESSTDTQYF.

This chain joins TRBV7-9 and TRBJ2-3; D ambiguous. The CDR3 has 15 amino acids. Germline V gene data show CDR1 as SEHNR and CDR2 as FQNEAQ (reference sequence). V was shortened by 1 base and J by 2 bases, with 10 bases between the two germline ends. The CDR3 sequence is CASSLVADHTDTQYF. Here the CDR3 DNA reads TGTGCCAGCAGCTTAGTGGCAGACCACACAGATACGCAGTATTTT.

The rearrangement joins TRBV10-3 to TRBJ1-5; possible D gene TRBD1, 6 bases. V was shortened by 0 bases and J by 8 bases, with 14 bases between the two germline ends. The CDR3 loop spans 15 amino acids. Per germline, CDR1 ENHRY and CDR2 SYGVKD. CDR3 sequence: CAISESGASGEPQHF. CDR3 nucleotides: TGTGCCATCAGTGAGTCGGGTGCCTCAGGGGAGCCCCAGCATTTT.

This chain joins TRBV20-1 and TRBJ1-1, with TRBD1 matching over 11 bases. Germline V CDR1 and CDR2: DFQATT, SNEGSKA (reference sequence). The CDR3 has 15 residues. V lost 2 bases and J lost 5; bases outside the gene matches: 7. CDR3 residues: CSARRTGGVGTEAFF. The CDR3 DNA reads as TGCAGTGCTAGAAGGACAGGGGGCGTCGGGACTGAAGCTTTCTTT.

The chain couples TRBV12-3 or TRBV12-4 to TRBJ2-7, with D perhaps matching TRBD1 or TRBD2 (5 bases each). The CDR3 totals 13 residues. The V gene lost 7 bases and the J gene lost 3 bases, with 13 bases spanning the gap. The CDR3 here is CASNPGAGYEQYF. The CDR3, as DNA: TGTGCCAGCAACCCCGGGGCGGGCTACGAGCAGTACTTC.

This clonotype occurred many times. One junction end disagrees with the germline gene, perhaps due to a read error. The chain combines TRBV5-1 with TRBJ2-1; the D gene is possibly TRBD2 (6 bases). Germline V CDR1 and CDR2: SGHRS, YFSETQ. The CDR3 covers 16 residues. The CDR3 is CASSLAGGSSYNEQFF. CDR3 nucleotides: TGTGCCAGCAGCTTAGCCGGGGGAAGCTCCTACAATGAGCAGTTCTTC.

This clonotype occurred a few times. This rearrangement joins TRBV27 to TRBJ1-6, with unresolved D. Trimming removed 3 bases from V and 3 bases from J, with 3 bases in between. The CDR3 spans 13 residues. Germline CDR1 is MNHEY and CDR2 is SMNVEV (reference sequence). CDR3 in DNA: TGTGCCAGCAGTTTGGACTATAATTCACCCCTCCACTTT. This gives the protein CASSLDYNSPLHF.

This rearrangement joins TRBV3-1 to TRBJ1-6; 11 nucleotides match TRBD1. Germline V gives CDR1 LGHDT, CDR2 YNNKEL (reference sequence). V lost 6 bases to trimming and J lost 10 bases; unmatched junction nucleotides: 11. This CDR3 region has 16 residues. The CDR3 reads CASRLGQGAIHSPLHF. In DNA form, the CDR3 reads TGTGCCAGCAGACTAGGACAGGGGGCAATTCACTCACCCCTCCACTTT.

V is TRBV28 and J is TRBJ2-4, with D maybe TRBD2 (6 bases). Germline V gives CDR1 MDHEN, CDR2 SYDVKM. Trimming removed 6 bases at V and 2 bases at J, with 20 bases between. This CDR3 is 17 amino acids long. The CDR3 DNA is TGTGCCAGCAGCCCTGGGGGGATACCCTCAACCAAAAACATTCAGTACTTC. This encodes CASSPGGIPSTKNIQYF.

The chain has TRBV20-1 and TRBJ2-3, with D unclear. The CDR3 totals 12 residues. Germline V gene lookup returns CDR1 DFQATT and CDR2 SNEGSKA (reference sequence). The V end lost 3 bases, the J end lost 2 bases, and 6 bases lay between the germline ends. The CDR3 bases are TGCAGTGCTAGTGCCTTCACAGATACGCAGTATTTT. As protein: CSASAFTDTQYF.

This clonotype has just a few counts. This chain joins TRBV20-1 and TRBJ2-1; 11 bases fit TRBD2. Germline assignment: CDR1 DFQATT and CDR2 SNEGSKA (reference sequence). J lost 9 bases, V lost 5 bases, and 12 bases had no gene match. This CDR3 has 15 amino acids. DNA for the CDR3: TGCAGTGCTCCCAGAGGTAGCGGGGGGGCTGGTGAGCAGTTCTTC. It translates to CSAPRGSGGAGEQFF.

This clonotype occurred a few times. V gene TRBV29-1 combines with J gene TRBJ1-2; 8 positions agree with TRBD1. The CDR3 loop spans 13 amino acids. Germline values: CDR1 SQVTM, CDR2 ANQGSEA. J gave up 2 bases and V 7 bases, and 6 bases lay outside the gene matches. The DNA of the CDR3 is TGCAGCGGTGCCCGACAGGGGAACTATGGCTACACCTTC. Residues: CSGARQGNYGYTF.

J is TRBJ1-4 and V is TRBV7-8; D remains ambiguous. V dropped 5 bases and J dropped 2 bases, with 12 bases sitting between them. Germline lookup yields CDR1 SGHVS and CDR2 FQNEAQ. The CDR3 contains 15 residues. CDR3 region: CASSQMASTNEKLFF. The CDR3 nucleotides read TGTGCCAGCAGCCAGATGGCCTCTACTAATGAAAAACTGTTTTTT.

V is TRBV5-1 and J is TRBJ2-7; 9 nucleotides align to TRBD2. The germline V gene has CDR1 SGHRS and CDR2 YFSETQ. The CDR3 totals 16 residues. The V segment lost 4 bases and the J segment 1 base; nucleotides outside the gene matches: 9. The CDR3 reads CASSPAGGYLSYEQYF. CDR3 in DNA: TGCGCCAGCAGCCCCGCGGGGGGGTATTTGTCCTACGAGCAGTACTTC.

The chain is built from TRBV20-1 and TRBJ1-6, with TRBD1 matching 9 bases. Germline CDR1 DFQATT, CDR2 SNEGSKA (reference sequence). The trim removed 0 bases at V and 6 bases at J, leaving 9 bases unmatched. The CDR3 totals 17 residues. As DNA, the CDR3 is TGCAGTGCTAGAGATGATGGGCCGGGACAGGGTAATTCACCCCTCCACTTT. Translating gives CSARDDGPGQGNSPLHF.

This clonotype was detected only once. The V and J genes are TRBV5-1 and TRBJ2-1; 9 bases agree with TRBD2. The CDR3 length is 17 residues. CDR1 is SGHRS, CDR2 YFSETQ, per germline. The J segment lost 5 bases and the V segment lost 0 bases, leaving 9 bases of the junction unmatched. CDR3 sequence: CASSLGGGALTNNEQFF. DNA for the CDR3: TGCGCCAGCAGCTTGGGCGGGGGGGCCTTAACTAACAATGAGCAGTTCTTC.

The table lists this clonotype with many counts. The chain carries TRBV13 and TRBJ2-7, with 8 bases matching TRBD1. Germline CDR1 reads PRHDT; CDR2 reads FYEKMQ (reference sequence). V lost 5 bases, J lost 2 bases, and 5 bases stayed unmatched. The CDR3 length is 14 residues. CDR3 nucleotide sequence: TGTGCCAGCAGCAGACAGGGGTCAGCCTACGAGCAGTACTTC. It translates to CASSRQGSAYEQYF. The variable domain in full, with the rest retrieved from reference TRBV13 and TRBJ2-7, is AAGVIQSPRHLIKEKRETATLKCYPIPRHDTVYWYQQGPGQDPQFLISFYEKMQSDKGSIPDRFSAQQFSDYHSELNMSSLELGDSALYFCASSRQGSAYEQYFGPGTRLTVT.

The J gene is TRBJ1-6, the V gene TRBV6-2 or TRBV6-3; D possibly corresponds to TRBD1 (6 bases). The CDR3 consists of 14 residues. With 1 base removed from V and 10 bases from J, the gap between germline ends came to 11 bases. Germline values: CDR1 MNHEY, CDR2 SVGEGT. CDR3 DNA sequence: TGTGCCAGCAGTTACTTAAACAGGGAATCACCCCTCCACTTT. Protein: CASSYLNRESPLHF.

This clonotype was observed a few times. The chain joins TRBV4-1 to TRBJ2-7, with 8 positions matching TRBD1. J gave up 7 bases and V 3 bases, and 11 bases lay outside the gene matches. The CDR3 has 15 residues. The germline V gene has CDR1 MGHRA and CDR2 YSYEKL. The CDR3 DNA sequence: TGCGCCAGCAGCCACGGACAGGGCCCCTTAGTAGAGCAGTACTTC. Translating it yields CASSHGQGPLVEQYF.

The chain links TRBV12-3 or TRBV12-4 to TRBJ1-2; the D is unclear. V lost 4 bases and J 7 bases, leaving 10 bases between the germline ends. This CDR3 is built from 12 residues. CDR3 residues: CASSSLRAGYTF. CDR3 in DNA: TGTGCCAGCAGTTCCCTACGGGCTGGCTACACCTTC.

This clonotype has more than one count but fewer than ten. V usage is TRBV7-2 and J usage is TRBJ2-5; perhaps D is TRBD1 or TRBD2 (5 bases each). Per germline, CDR1 SGHTA and CDR2 FQGNSA. With 1 base removed from V and 4 bases from J, the gap between germline ends came to 13 bases. The CDR3 length is 15 residues. The DNA for the CDR3 is TGTGCCAGCAGCTTAGACCGGGGCTGGGGAGAGACCCAGTACTTC. Its translation is CASSLDRGWGETQYF.